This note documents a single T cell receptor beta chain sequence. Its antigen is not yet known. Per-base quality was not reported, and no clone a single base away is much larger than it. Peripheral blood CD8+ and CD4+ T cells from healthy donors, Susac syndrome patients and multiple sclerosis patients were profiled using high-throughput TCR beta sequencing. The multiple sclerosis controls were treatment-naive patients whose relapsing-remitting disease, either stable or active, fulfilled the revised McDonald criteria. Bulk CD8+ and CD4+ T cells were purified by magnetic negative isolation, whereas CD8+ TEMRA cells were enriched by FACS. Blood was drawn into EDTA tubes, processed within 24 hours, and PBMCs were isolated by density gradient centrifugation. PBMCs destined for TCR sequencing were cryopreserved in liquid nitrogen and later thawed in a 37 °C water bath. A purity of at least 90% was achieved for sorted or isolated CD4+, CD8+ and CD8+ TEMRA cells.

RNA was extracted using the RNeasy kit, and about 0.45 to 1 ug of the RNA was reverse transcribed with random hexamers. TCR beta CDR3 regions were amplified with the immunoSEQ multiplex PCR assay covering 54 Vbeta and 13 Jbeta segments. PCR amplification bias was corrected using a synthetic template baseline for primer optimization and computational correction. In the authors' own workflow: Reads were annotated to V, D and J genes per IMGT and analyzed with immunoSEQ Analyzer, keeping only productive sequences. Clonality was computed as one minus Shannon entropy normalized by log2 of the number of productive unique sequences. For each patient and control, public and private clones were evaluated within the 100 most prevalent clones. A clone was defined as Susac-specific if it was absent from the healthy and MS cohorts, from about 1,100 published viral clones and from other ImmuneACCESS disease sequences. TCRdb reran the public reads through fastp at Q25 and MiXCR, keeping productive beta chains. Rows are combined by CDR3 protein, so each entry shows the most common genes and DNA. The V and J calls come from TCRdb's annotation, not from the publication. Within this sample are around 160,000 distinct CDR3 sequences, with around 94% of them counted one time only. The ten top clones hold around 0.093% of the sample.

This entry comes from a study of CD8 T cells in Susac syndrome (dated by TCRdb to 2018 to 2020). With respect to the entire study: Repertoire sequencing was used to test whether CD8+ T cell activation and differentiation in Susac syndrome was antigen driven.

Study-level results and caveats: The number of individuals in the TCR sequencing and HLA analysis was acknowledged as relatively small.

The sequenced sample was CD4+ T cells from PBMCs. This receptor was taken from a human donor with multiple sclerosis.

CDR3 region: CASSPTSGTDTQYF. The DNA is as follows: TGTGCCAGCTCACCGACTAGCGGCACAGATACGCAGTATTTT. The sequence links TRBV18 to TRBJ2-3, and TRBD2 aligns with 8 junction nucleotides. From V the trimming removes 3 bases and from J it removes 1 base, while the gene matches leave 0 bases of the junction unaccounted for. CDR1 and CDR2, per the germline V gene, are KGHSH and LQKENI. The CDR3 runs 14 residues from the cysteine to the phenylalanine. Only the CDR3 DNA is retained, 42 bases long and in frame from the first base.